The text below deals with one T cell receptor beta chain. It has no known antigen specificity. There are no base qualities to consult, and no much larger clone falls within one base. This record belongs to a study of blood T cell repertoires in COVID-19 (dated by TCRdb to the early 2020s). Background on the whole study: Samples from collaborators originated in the United States, Italy and Spain and spanned both the acute and convalescent phases of COVID-19. Deeply sampled blood TCRbeta repertoires from subjects exposed to, actively infected with, or recovered from COVID-19 were included in the dataset. The material from the prospective study consisted of cDNA or gDNA derived from T cells, B-cell-depleted T cells, or PBMCs. A freely available public database, intended as a resource for researchers studying the immune response to SARS-CoV-2, is where the repertoires were released. The samples were drawn from two sources: the first 160 participants of the ongoing ImmuneRACE study, and 950 to 1,500 subjects contributed by 6 global collaborators. Where HLA class I and class II types were available, the types were taken from metadata supplied by the sample provider, not from assay-based typing. Nearly every sample came with metadata listing a de-identified subject ID, COVID-19 status, age in years and sex. What the study reported, not specific to this receptor: The amount of clinical and demographic metadata varied by source and participant and was provided uncurated.

Participants in the prospective study were aged roughly 18 to 100 years, lived in under 30 United States geographic areas, and enrolled through a virtual design. In the prospective study, participants were assigned to cohorts based on the clinical history participants reported in a screening survey and a study questionnaire. Recovered participants in ImmuneRACE Cohort 3 were defined by two consecutive negative NP/OP PCR tests, clearance by a healthcare professional, or resolution of symptoms. In the prospective study, mobile phlebotomists collected whole blood, serum and a nasopharyngeal or oropharyngeal swab from each participant. Over a roughly 2-month period, participants in the prospective study had the option of providing additional blood draws and questionnaires. Before DNA extraction, blood samples from the prospective study were shipped at room temperature or frozen. TCRbeta CDR3 regions were amplified from genomic DNA by means of the immunoSEQ Assay, a bias-controlled multiplex PCR. As for the original processing: The number of nucleated cells in each sample was estimated from the amplification of reference gene primers within the assay. Sequence reads were collapsed and filtered to measure the absolute abundance of every unique TCRbeta CDR3 rearrangement. For each sample, productive Simpson clonality was calculated by taking the square root of Simpson's diversity index across productive rearrangements. The source is immuneACCESS, and TCRdb retained only in-frame sequences with V and J called. Part of the clones is not carried over; for the studies checked, unresolved V genes explain less than half of this, and the remainder is unexplained. V and J calls and clone size follow that table, whereas D and trimming were derived from the DNA. Present in this sample are approximately 300,000 clones, under 90% of which were seen just once. Jointly, the top ten make up roughly 5% of the sample.

Taken from cysteine to phenylalanine, the CDR3 has 16 residues. Only the CDR3 DNA is retained, 48 bases long and in frame from the first base. CDR1 and CDR2 are read off the germline V gene as WSHSY and SAAADI. The V end loses 3 bases and the J end loses 1 base, and a stretch of 12 bases separates them. The sample taken for sequencing was PBMCs or T cells enriched from blood (not recorded which). The chain employs TRBV10-2 and TRBJ2-2, and perhaps TRBD2 as D gene, on 6 matching bases. This TCR derives from a man in his 60s who had recovered from COVID-19. The CDR3 amino acid sequence is: CASSDGLAMNTGELFF. The sequence in DNA is TGCGCCAGCAGTGATGGCCTAGCGATGAACACCGGGGAGCTGTTTTTT.